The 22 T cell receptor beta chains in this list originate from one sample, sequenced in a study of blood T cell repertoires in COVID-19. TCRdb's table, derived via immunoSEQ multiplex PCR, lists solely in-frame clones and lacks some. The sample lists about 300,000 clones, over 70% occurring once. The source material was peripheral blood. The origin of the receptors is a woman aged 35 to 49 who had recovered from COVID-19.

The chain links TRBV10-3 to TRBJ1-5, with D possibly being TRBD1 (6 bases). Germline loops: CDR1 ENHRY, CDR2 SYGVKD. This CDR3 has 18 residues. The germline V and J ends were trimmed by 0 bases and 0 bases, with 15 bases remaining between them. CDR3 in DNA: TGTGCCATCAGTGAGTCGCCGGGACATAGGAATAGCAATCAGCCCCAGCATTTT. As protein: CAISESPGHRNSNQPQHF.

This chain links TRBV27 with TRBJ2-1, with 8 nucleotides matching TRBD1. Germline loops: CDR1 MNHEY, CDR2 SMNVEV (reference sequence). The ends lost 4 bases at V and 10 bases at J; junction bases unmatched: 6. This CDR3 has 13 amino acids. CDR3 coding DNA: TGTGCCAGCAGTTCGCAGGGGGCAAGAGAGCAGTTCTTC. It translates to CASSSQGAREQFF.

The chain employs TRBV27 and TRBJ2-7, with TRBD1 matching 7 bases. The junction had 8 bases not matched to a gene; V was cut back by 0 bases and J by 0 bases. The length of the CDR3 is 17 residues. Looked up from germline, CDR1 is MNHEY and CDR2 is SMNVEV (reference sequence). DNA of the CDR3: TGTGCCAGCAGTTTATCCCCCGGGACAGAGAGCTCCTACGAGCAGTACTTC. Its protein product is CASSLSPGTESSYEQYF.

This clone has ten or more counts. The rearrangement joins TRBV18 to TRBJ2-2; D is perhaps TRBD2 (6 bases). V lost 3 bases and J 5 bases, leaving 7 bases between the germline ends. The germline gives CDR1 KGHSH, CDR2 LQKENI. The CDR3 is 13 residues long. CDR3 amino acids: CASSPSGTGELFF. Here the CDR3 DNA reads TGTGCCAGCTCACCCAGCGGGACCGGGGAGCTGTTTTTT. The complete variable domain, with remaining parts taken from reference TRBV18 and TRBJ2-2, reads NAGVMQNPRHLVRRRGQEARLRCSPMKGHSHVYWYRQLPEEGLKFMVYLQKENIIDESGMPKERFSAEFPKEGPSILRIQQVVRGDSAAYFCASSPSGTGELFFGEGSRLTVL.

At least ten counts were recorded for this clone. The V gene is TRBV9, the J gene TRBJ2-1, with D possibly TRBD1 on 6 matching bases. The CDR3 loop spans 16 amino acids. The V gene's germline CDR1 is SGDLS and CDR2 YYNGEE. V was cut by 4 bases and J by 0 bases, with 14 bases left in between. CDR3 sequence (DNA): TGTGCCAGCAGCCTACAGGGCGTAAGCTCCTACAATGAGCAGTTCTTC. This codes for CASSLQGVSSYNEQFF.

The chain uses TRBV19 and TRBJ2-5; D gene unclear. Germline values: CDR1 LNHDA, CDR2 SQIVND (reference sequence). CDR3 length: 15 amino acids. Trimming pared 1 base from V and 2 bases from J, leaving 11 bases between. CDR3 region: CASSIGAGSQETQYF. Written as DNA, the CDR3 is TGTGCCAGTAGTATAGGGGCAGGCTCTCAAGAGACCCAGTACTTC. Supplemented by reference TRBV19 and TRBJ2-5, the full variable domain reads DGGITQSPKYLFRKEGQNVTLSCEQNLNHDAMYWYRQDPGQGLRLIYYSQIVNDFQKGDIAEGYSVSREKKESFPLTVTSAQKNPTAFYLCASSIGAGSQETQYFGPGTRLLVL.

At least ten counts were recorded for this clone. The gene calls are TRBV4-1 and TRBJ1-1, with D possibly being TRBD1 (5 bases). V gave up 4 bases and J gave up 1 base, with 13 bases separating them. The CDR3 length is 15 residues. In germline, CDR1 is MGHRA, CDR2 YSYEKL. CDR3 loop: CASSPQETENTEAFF. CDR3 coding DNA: TGCGCCAGCAGCCCTCAGGAGACAGAGAACACTGAAGCTTTCTTT.

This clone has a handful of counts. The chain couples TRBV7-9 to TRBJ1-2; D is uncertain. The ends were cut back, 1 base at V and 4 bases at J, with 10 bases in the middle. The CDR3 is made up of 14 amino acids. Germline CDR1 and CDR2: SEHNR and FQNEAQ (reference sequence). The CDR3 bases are TGTGCCAGCAGCTTAGTGTCGGCTAGCTATGGCTACACCTTC. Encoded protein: CASSLVSASYGYTF.

CDR3 region: CASSYSRPSRGNEQFF. The CDR3 DNA sequence: TGTGCCAGCAGTTACTCTCGGCCTAGCAGGGGAAATGAGCAGTTCTTC. The rearrangement links TRBV6-5 to TRBJ2-1; a weak D match, TRBD1 (6 bases). This CDR3 contains 16 residues. V was trimmed by 0 bases and J by 7 bases, leaving 16 bases between them. Germline V gene lookup returns CDR1 MNHEY and CDR2 SVGAGI.

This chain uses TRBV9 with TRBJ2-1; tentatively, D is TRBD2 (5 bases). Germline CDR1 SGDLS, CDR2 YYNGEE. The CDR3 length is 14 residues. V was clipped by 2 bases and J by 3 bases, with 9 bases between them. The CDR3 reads CASSVSGNYNEQFF. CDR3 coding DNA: TGTGCCAGCAGCGTCTCCGGGAACTACAATGAGCAGTTCTTC.

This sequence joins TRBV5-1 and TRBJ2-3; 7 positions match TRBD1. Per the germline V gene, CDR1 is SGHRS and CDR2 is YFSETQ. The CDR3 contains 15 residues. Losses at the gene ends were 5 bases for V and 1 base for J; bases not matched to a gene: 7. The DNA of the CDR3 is TGCGCCAGCAGGGGGACAGTGGCTGGCACAGATACGCAGTATTTT. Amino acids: CASRGTVAGTDTQYF. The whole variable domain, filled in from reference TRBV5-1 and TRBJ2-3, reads KAGVTQTPRYLIKTRGQQVTLSCSPISGHRSVSWYQQTPGQGLQFLFEYFSETQRNKGNFPGRFSGRQFSNSRSEMNVSTLELGDSALYLCASRGTVAGTDTQYFGPGTRLTVL.

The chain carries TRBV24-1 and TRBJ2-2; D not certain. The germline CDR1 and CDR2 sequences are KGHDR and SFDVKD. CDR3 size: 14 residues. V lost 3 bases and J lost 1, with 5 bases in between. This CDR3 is CATSDTGNTGELFF. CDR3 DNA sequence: TGTGCCACCAGTGATACTGGGAACACCGGGGAGCTGTTTTTT.

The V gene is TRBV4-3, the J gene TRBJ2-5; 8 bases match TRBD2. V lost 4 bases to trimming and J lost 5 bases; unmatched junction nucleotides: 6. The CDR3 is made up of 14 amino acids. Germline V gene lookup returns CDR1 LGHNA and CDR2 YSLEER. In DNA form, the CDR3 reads TGCGCCAGCAGCCTGGGGACTAGTCTCGAGACCCAGTACTTC. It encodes CASSLGTSLETQYF.

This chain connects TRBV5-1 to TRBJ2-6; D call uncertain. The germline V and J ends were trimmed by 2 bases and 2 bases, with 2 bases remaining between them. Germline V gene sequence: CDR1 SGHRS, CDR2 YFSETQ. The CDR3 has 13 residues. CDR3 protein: CASSFTGANVLTF. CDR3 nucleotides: TGCGCCAGCAGCTTCACTGGGGCCAACGTCCTGACTTTC.

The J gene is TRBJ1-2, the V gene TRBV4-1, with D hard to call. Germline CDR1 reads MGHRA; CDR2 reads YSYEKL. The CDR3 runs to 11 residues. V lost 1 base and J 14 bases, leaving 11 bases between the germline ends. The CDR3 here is CASSQGSGETF. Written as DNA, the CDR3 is TGCGCCAGCAGCCAAGGTAGCGGGGAAACCTTC.

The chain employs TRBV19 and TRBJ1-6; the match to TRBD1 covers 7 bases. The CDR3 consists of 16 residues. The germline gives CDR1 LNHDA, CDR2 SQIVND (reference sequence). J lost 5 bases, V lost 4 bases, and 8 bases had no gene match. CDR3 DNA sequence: TGTGCCAGTAGTACAGGACAGGACGCCGATAATTCACCCCTCCACTTT. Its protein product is CASSTGQDADNSPLHF.

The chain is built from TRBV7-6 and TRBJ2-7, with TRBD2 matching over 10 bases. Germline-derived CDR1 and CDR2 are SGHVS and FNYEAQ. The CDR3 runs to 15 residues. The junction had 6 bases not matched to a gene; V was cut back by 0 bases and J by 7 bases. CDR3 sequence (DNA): TGTGCCAGCAGCTTAGCCGGGACTAGCGTGGGGGAGCAGTACTTC. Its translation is CASSLAGTSVGEQYF.

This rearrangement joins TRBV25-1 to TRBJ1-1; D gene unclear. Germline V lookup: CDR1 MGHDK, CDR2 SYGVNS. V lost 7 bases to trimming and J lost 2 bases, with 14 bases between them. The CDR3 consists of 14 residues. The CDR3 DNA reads TGTGCCAGCATAAAGGATAGCGGAAACACTGAAGCTTTCTTT. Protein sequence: CASIKDSGNTEAFF.

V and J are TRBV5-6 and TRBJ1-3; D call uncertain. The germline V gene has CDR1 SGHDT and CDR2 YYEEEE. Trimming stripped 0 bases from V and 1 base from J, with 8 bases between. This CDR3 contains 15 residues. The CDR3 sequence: CASSLVEESGNTIYF. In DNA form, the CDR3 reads TGTGCCAGCAGCTTGGTCGAAGAGTCTGGAAACACCATATATTTT.

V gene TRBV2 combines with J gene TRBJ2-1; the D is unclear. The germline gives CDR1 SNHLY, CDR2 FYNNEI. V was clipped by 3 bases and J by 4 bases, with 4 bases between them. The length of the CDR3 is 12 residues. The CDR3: CASSDRYNEQFF. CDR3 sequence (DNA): TGTGCCAGCAGTGACAGATACAATGAGCAGTTCTTC.

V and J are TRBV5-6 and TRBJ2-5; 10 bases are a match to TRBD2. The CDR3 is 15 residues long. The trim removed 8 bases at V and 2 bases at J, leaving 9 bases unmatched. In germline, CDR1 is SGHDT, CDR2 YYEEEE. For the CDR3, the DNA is TGTGCCAGTACTTATGGACTAGCGGAACAAGAGACCCAGTACTTC. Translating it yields CASTYGLAEQETQYF.

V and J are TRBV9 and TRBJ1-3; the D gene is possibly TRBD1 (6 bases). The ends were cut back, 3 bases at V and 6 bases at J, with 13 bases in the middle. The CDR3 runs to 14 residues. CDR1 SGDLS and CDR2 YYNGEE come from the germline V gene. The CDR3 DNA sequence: TGTGCCAGCAGCGCAGCGGGGGGCGCAAACACCATATATTTT. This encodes CASSAAGGANTIYF.